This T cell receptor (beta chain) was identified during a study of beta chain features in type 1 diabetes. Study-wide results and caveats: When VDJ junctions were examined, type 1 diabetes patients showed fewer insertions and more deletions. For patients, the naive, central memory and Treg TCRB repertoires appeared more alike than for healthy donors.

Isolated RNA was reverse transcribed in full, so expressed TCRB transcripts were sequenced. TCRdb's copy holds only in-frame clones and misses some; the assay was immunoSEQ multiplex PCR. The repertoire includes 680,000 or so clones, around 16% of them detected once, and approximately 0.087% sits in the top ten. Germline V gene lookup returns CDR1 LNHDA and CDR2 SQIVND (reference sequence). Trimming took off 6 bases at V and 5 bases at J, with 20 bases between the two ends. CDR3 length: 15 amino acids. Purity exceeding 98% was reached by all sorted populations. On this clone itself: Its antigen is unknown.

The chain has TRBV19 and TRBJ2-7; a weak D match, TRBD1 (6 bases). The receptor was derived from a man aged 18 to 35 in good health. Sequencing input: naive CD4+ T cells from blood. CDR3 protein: CASSQGQRVIDEQYF. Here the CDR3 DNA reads TGTGCCAGTAGCCAAGGACAGAGGGTAATCGACGAGCAGTACTTC.